The entry that follows covers one T cell receptor beta chain sequence. Antigen unknown. This CDR3 region has 15 residues. This specimen comes from a study of persistence of HIV-infected CD4 T cells. The immunoSEQ assay was version 4, run in survey mode. Generated by immunoSEQ multiplex PCR, the TCRdb table keeps only in-frame clones and is missing some. The table shows 40,000 to 55,000 clones, with about 90% occurring only once. Anti-CD3/anti-CD28 beads served as a nonspecific positive control stimulus. Sorting of responding CD4+ T cells relied on upregulated CD40 ligand together with CD69. CD4+ T cell counts exceeded 400 cells/uL; CMV serology was positive. CD8+ T cells were removed from PBMCs prior to stimulation. Study results and limitations: The rare CMV-responding cells with HIV-1 proviruses were not separately TCR-sequenced. Antigen-responding cells were enriched for degenerate expanded CDR3beta sequences.

The sequencing used CD4+ T cells sorted from PBMCs after 18-hour stimulation, collected from a patient who received antiretroviral therapy. The chain uses TRBV1 and TRBJ1-1. TRBV1 is an annotated pseudogene. This clonotype was sampled from an adult woman with HIV who was CMV-seropositive. The CDR3: CTSSQEVREGTEAFF. CDR3 nucleotides: TGCACCAGCAGCCAAGAAGTTAGGGAAGGCACTGAAGCTTTCTTT.